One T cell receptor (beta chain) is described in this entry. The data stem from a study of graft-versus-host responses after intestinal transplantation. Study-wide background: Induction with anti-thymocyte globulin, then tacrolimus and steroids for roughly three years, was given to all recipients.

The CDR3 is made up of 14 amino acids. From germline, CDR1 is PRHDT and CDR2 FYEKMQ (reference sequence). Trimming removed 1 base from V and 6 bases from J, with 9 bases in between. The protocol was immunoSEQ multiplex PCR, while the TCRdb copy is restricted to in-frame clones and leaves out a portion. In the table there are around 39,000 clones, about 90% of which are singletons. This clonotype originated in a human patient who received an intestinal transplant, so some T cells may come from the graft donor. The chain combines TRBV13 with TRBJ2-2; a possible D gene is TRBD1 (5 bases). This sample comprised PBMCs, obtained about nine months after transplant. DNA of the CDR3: TGTGCCAGCAGCTTAGCACAGGATCCCGGGGAGCTGTTTTTT. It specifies CASSLAQDPGELFF.